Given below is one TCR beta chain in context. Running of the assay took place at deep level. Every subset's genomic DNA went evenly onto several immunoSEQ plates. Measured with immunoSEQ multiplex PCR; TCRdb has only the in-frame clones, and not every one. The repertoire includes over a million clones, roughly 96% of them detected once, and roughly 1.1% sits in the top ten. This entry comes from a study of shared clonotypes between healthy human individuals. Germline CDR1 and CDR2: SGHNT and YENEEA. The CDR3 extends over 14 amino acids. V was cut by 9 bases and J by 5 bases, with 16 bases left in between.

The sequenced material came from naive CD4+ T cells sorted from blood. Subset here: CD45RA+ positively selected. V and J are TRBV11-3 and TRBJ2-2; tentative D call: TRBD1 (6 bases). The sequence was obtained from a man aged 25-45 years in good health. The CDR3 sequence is CARFPGHTTGELFF. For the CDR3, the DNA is TGTGCCAGGTTCCCGGGACATACGACCGGGGAGCTGTTTTTT.